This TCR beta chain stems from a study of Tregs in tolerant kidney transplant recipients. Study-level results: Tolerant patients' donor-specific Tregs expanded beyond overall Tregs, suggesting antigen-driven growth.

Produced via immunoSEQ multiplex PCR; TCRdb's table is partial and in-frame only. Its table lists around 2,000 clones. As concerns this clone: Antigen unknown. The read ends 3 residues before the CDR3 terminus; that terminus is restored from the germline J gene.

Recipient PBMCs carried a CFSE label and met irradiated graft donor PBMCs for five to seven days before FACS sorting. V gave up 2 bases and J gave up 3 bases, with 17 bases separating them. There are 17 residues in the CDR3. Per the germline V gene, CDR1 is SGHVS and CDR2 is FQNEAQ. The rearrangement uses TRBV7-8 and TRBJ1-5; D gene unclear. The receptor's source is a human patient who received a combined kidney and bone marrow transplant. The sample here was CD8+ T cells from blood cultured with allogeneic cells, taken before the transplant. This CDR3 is CASSLNGRAIVNQPQHF. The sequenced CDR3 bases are TGTGCCAGCAGCTTAAATGGCCGAGCGATCGTCAATCAGCCC. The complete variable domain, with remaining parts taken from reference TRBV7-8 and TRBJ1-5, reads GAGVSQSPRYKVAKRGQDVALRCDPISGHVSLFWYQQALGQGPEFLTYFQNEAQLDKSGLPSDRFFAERPEGSVSTLKIQRTQQEDSAVYLCASSLNGRAIVNQPQHFGDGTRLSIL.